Following are 27 T cell receptor beta chains from one sample sequenced in a study of blood T cell repertoires in COVID-19. Profiled with immunoSEQ multiplex PCR; TCRdb holds only in-frame clones, not every one. Among approximately 490,000 clones listed, about nine tenths were seen once. Sequencing was performed on PBMCs or T cells enriched from blood (not recorded which). All receptors derive from a woman between 18 and 29 years old who had recovered from COVID-19.

V gene TRBV28 combines with J gene TRBJ1-1; TRBD1 matches 11 bases. This CDR3 comprises 16 residues. Per the germline V gene, CDR1 is MDHEN and CDR2 is SYDVKM. Trimming at V came to 4 bases and at J to 4 bases, leaving 8 bases not matched to a gene. This CDR3 reads CASSSPGQGGGTEAFF. The CDR3 DNA is TGTGCCAGCAGTTCCCCGGGACAGGGGGGAGGCACTGAAGCTTTCTTT.

This clone has only one observation. V usage is TRBV5-3 and J usage is TRBJ2-2, with D uncertain. TRBV5-3 is known as an ORF, though its function is uncertain. The CDR3 covers 20 residues. V was trimmed by 0 bases and J by 0 bases, leaving 21 bases between them. DNA of the CDR3: TGTGCCAGAAGCTTGGAACAGTTATTAGGTCTTACCGCGAACACCGGGGAGCTGTTTTTT. The encoded protein is CARSLEQLLGLTANTGELFF.

This clone was recorded once. The chain's CDR3 is CASSSTTGGQQPQHF. CDR3 coding DNA: TGTGCCAGCAGCTCGACGACAGGGGGCCAGCAGCCCCAGCATTTT. The chain employs TRBV7-2 and TRBJ1-5; 10 bases are shared with TRBD1. The trim removed 4 bases at V and 7 bases at J, leaving 7 bases unmatched. CDR3 size: 15 residues. In germline, CDR1 is SGHTA, CDR2 FQGNSA.

The chain carries TRBV4-2 and TRBJ1-3; tentative D call: TRBD1 (6 bases). V lost 0 bases, J lost 0 bases, and 15 bases lay in between. CDR3 length equals 18 residues. Germline CDR1 LGHNA, CDR2 YNFKEQ. This CDR3 is CASSQEPNRVFSGNTIYF. The CDR3 bases are TGTGCCAGCAGCCAAGAACCGAACAGGGTTTTCTCTGGAAACACCATATATTTT.

The chain couples TRBV6-6 to TRBJ1-6, with 7 nucleotides matching TRBD1. After removal of 0 bases from V and 10 bases from J, the junction contained 6 bases not matched to a gene. The CDR3 runs to 15 residues. Germline V gives CDR1 MNHNY, CDR2 SVGAGI (reference sequence). The CDR3 here is CASSYSTRGESPLHF. CDR3 nucleotide sequence: TGTGCCAGCAGTTACTCAACCAGGGGGGAGTCACCCCTCCACTTT.

This clone has just a few counts. V is TRBV11-2 and J is TRBJ1-6; unclear D gene. This CDR3 has 14 residues. Germline CDR1 reads SGHAT; CDR2 reads FQNNGV. The ends were cut back, 3 bases at V and 11 bases at J, with 14 bases in the middle. CDR3 sequence reads: CASSLEVQKAPLHF. CDR3 nucleotide sequence: TGTGCCAGCAGCTTGGAGGTCCAGAAGGCACCCCTCCACTTT.

The chain is built from TRBV7-2 and TRBJ1-1, with a weak D call TRBD1 (6 bases). Trimming shortened V by 0 bases and J by 1 base, and 6 bases separated the two germline ends. The V gene's germline CDR1 is SGHTA and CDR2 FQGNSA. The CDR3 sequence is 14 residues long. The CDR3 DNA sequence: TGTGCCAGCAGCTTAGCGGGGGCGAACACTGAAGCTTTCTTT. Protein sequence: CASSLAGANTEAFF.

This clone was seen a single time. The chain carries TRBV4-1 and TRBJ2-1, with 10 nucleotides matching TRBD2. CDR1 and CDR2 (germline): MGHRA, YSYEKL. This CDR3 region has 18 residues. Trimming cost V 1 base and J 8 bases; bases outside gene matches: 14. DNA of the CDR3: TGCGCCAGCAGCCAAGGGGCCTTAGGGAAGCGGGGGGGCTATGAGCAGTTCTTC. It specifies CASSQGALGKRGGYEQFF.

Written as DNA, the CDR3 is TGTGCCAGTAGTACCCGACAGGGTAGTAATGAGCAGTTCTTC. It translates to CASSTRQGSNEQFF. This rearrangement joins TRBV19 to TRBJ2-1; 7 bases are a match to TRBD1. Germline assignment: CDR1 LNHDA and CDR2 SQIVND (reference sequence). The length of the CDR3 is 14 residues. J lost 7 bases, V lost 4 bases, and 7 bases had no gene match.

The J gene is TRBJ2-2, the V gene TRBV7-9; D remains ambiguous. The germline gives CDR1 SEHNR, CDR2 FQNEAQ (reference sequence). This CDR3 is built from 10 residues. Trimming left V 8 bases short and J 8 bases short, with 6 bases between. CDR3 residues: CASQRGELFF. CDR3 bases: TGTGCCAGCCAACGGGGGGAGCTGTTTTTT. Together with reference TRBV7-9 and TRBJ2-2, the CDR3 gives the full variable domain: DTGVSQNPRHKITKRGQNVTFRCDPISEHNRLYWYRQTLGQGPEFLTYFQNEAQLEKSRLLSDRFSAERPKGSFSTLEIQRTEQGDSAMYLCASQRGELFFGEGSRLTVL.

The genes are TRBV6-1 and TRBJ1-2; possibly TRBD1 for D (5 bases). Germline CDR1 MNHNS, CDR2 SASEGT. This CDR3 contains 17 residues. V was pared by 0 bases and J by 2 bases, with 16 bases between. CDR3 amino acids: CASSEAGRTPTNYGYTF. CDR3 nucleotide sequence: TGTGCCAGCAGTGAAGCGGGAAGGACACCTACCAACTATGGCTACACCTTC.

As regards this clone: Other DNA variants within this sample encode the same CDR3. V gene TRBV11-3 combines with J gene TRBJ2-3, with a weak D call TRBD1 (6 bases). Per the germline V gene, CDR1 is SGHNT and CDR2 is YENEEA. Trimming left V 1 base short and J 6 bases short, with 8 bases between. The CDR3 is made up of 13 amino acids. In DNA form, the CDR3 reads TGTGCCAGCAGCTTAGGGGGGCGCGATACGCAGTATTTT. Protein: CASSLGGRDTQYF.

This clone was seen only once. The genes are TRBV12-5 and TRBJ2-3; 8 positions agree with TRBD2. J gave up 2 bases and V 5 bases, and 6 bases lay outside the gene matches. CDR1 is LGHNT, CDR2 FRNRAP, per germline. The CDR3 is 15 residues long. The CDR3 DNA is TGTGCTAGTGGTCTTGGACTAGCCAACACAGATACGCAGTATTTT. Residues: CASGLGLANTDTQYF. Looking up the rest from reference TRBV12-5 and TRBJ2-3 gives the full variable domain: DARVTQTPRHKVTEMGQEVTMRCQPILGHNTVFWYRQTMMQGLELLAYFRNRAPLDDSGMPKDRFSAEMPDATLATLKIQPSEPRDSAVYFCASGLGLANTDTQYFGPGTRLTVL.

The rearrangement joins TRBV11-2 to TRBJ2-5, with a tentative D call TRBD2 (6 bases). Trimming took 1 base from V and 1 from J, leaving 10 bases between them. This CDR3 is 15 amino acids long. Germline V gene lookup returns CDR1 SGHAT and CDR2 FQNNGV. CDR3 coding DNA: TGTGCCAGCAGCTTAGGCGGGACCCTCCAAGAGACCCAGTACTTC. It translates to CASSLGGTLQETQYF.

This clone was counted a single time. The V gene is TRBV28, the J gene TRBJ2-7; D is undetermined. Trimming took off 3 bases at V and 7 bases at J, with 7 bases between the two ends. Germline CDR1 and CDR2: MDHEN and SYDVKM. This CDR3 is built from 11 residues. In DNA, the CDR3 is TGTGCCAGCAGTTTCATCGGGGAGCAGTACTTC. As protein: CASSFIGEQYF.

The rearrangement links TRBV19 to TRBJ1-2, with 7 bases lining up with TRBD1. Per the germline V gene, CDR1 is LNHDA and CDR2 is SQIVND (reference sequence). The CDR3 extends over 14 amino acids. V was pared by 5 bases and J by 1 base, with 4 bases of the junction left unmatched. CDR3 sequence (DNA): TGTGCCAGTAGTCAGACAGGGCTTAACTATGGCTACACCTTC. Protein: CASSQTGLNYGYTF. Full variable domain (rest looked up from reference TRBV19 and TRBJ1-2): DGGITQSPKYLFRKEGQNVTLSCEQNLNHDAMYWYRQDPGQGLRLIYYSQIVNDFQKGDIAEGYSVSREKKESFPLTVTSAQKNPTAFYLCASSQTGLNYGYTFGSGTRLTVV.

CDR3 sequence: CASRQLRQGSNSPLHF. CDR3 nucleotides: TGTGCCAGCAGACAACTCCGACAGGGAAGTAATTCACCCCTCCACTTT. This chain joins TRBV11-2 and TRBJ1-6; TRBD1 matches at 7 bases. Germline V CDR1 and CDR2: SGHAT, FQNNGV. V shed 6 bases, J shed 6 bases, and the junction held 11 bases outside the gene matches. This CDR3 contains 16 residues.

The V call is TRBV25-1, the J call TRBJ2-1; D is ambiguous. Germline CDR1 MGHDK, CDR2 SYGVNS. This CDR3 comprises 11 residues. Trimming took off 4 bases at V and 8 bases at J, with 6 bases between the two ends. The CDR3 DNA is TGTGCCAGCAGTGCCCGAGATGAGCAGTTCTTC. This gives the protein CASSARDEQFF.

The V call is TRBV5-4, the J call TRBJ2-5; 9 bases align to TRBD2. The germline CDR1 and CDR2 sequences are SGHNT and YYREEE (reference sequence). V was pared by 0 bases and J by 1 base, with 4 bases of the junction left unmatched. The CDR3 sequence is 16 residues long. DNA of the CDR3: TGTGCCAGCAGCTTGGATGCGGGGGGGGGCCAAGAGACCCAGTACTTC. Translation gives CASSLDAGGGQETQYF.

This clone was detected only a few times. V and J are TRBV19 and TRBJ2-7; perhaps TRBD1 as D (6 bases). Germline CDR1 is LNHDA and CDR2 is SQIVND (reference sequence). This CDR3 is 12 amino acids long. The ends were cut back, 4 bases at V and 5 bases at J, with 9 bases in the middle. CDR3 region: CASSRWDNEQYF. The CDR3 bases are TGTGCCAGTAGTAGATGGGACAACGAGCAGTACTTC.

V usage is TRBV3-1 (or the pseudogene TRBV3-2) and J usage is TRBJ1-3; tentative D call: TRBD1 (6 bases). The CDR3 covers 15 residues. Germline CDR1 and CDR2: LGHDT and YNNKEL (reference sequence). V lost 1 base and J 4 bases, leaving 11 bases between the germline ends. DNA for the CDR3: TGTGCCAGCAGCCAAGGAAGGACAGAGGGAAACACCATATATTTT. Translating it yields CASSQGRTEGNTIYF.

The J gene is TRBJ2-7, the V gene TRBV5-1, with a weak D call TRBD1 (5 bases). CDR1 and CDR2 from the germline V gene are SGHRS and YFSETQ. This CDR3 spans 15 amino acids. The V gene lost 0 bases and the J gene lost 0 bases, with 10 bases spanning the gap. The DNA of the CDR3 is TGCGCCAGCAGCTTGGAACAGGCCTACTCCTACGAGCAGTACTTC. Translating it yields CASSLEQAYSYEQYF.

This clone has just a few counts. The chain recombines TRBV2 with TRBJ1-5, with TRBD1 matching over 7 bases. Germline-derived CDR1 and CDR2 are SNHLY and FYNNEI. This CDR3 contains 14 residues. J gave up 5 bases and V 3 bases, and 4 bases lay outside the gene matches. The CDR3 here is CASSDDRADQPQHF. CDR3 in DNA: TGTGCCAGCAGTGACGACAGGGCGGATCAGCCCCAGCATTTT.

V and J are TRBV5-4 and TRBJ2-2; no clear D. CDR3 size: 16 residues. V was clipped by 2 bases and J by 2 bases, with 13 bases between them. Looked up from germline, CDR1 is SGHNT and CDR2 is YYREEE (reference sequence). The CDR3 DNA reads TGTGCCAGCAGCTTACCCGAGGTCCAAAACACCGGGGAGCTGTTTTTT. Residues: CASSLPEVQNTGELFF.

The genes are TRBV18 and TRBJ2-1; TRBD1 agrees at 9 bases. Germline CDR1 reads KGHSH; CDR2 reads LQKENI. The CDR3 is 18 amino acids. The trim removed 1 base at V and 1 base at J, leaving 8 bases unmatched. CDR3 amino acids: CASSPRAGQGGSYNEQFF. DNA of the CDR3: TGTGCCAGCTCACCACGGGCGGGACAGGGAGGATCCTACAATGAGCAGTTCTTC.

The rearrangement links TRBV6-2 or TRBV6-3 to TRBJ2-3; 9 bases are a match to TRBD2. The CDR3 contains 16 residues. The junction had 11 bases not matched to a gene; V was cut back by 4 bases and J by 6 bases. Germline assignment: CDR1 MNHEY and CDR2 SVGEGT. This chain's CDR3 is CASSSRPRGGLDTQYF. CDR3 coding DNA: TGTGCCAGCAGTTCCCGTCCGCGGGGGGGGCTGGATACGCAGTATTTT.

The chain couples TRBV3-1 (or the pseudogene TRBV3-2) to TRBJ1-3; unclear D gene. The germline gives CDR1 LGHDT, CDR2 YNNKEL (reference sequence). Trimming left V 5 bases short and J 3 bases short, with 11 bases between. This CDR3 has 14 residues. The CDR3 loop reads CASSGRIGGNTIYF. The CDR3 nucleotides are TGTGCCAGCAGCGGGAGAATTGGTGGAAACACCATATATTTT.